This paragraph reports one TCR beta chain. Trimming stripped 1 base from V and 6 bases from J, with 12 bases between. The CDR3 length is 14 residues. Germline V CDR1 and CDR2: LGHDT, YNNKEL (reference sequence). Some clones are missing from TCRdb's copy, which holds only in-frame ones; the method was immunoSEQ multiplex PCR. The sample contains 85,000 to 130,000 clones, roughly 90% of which appear only once. These data belong to a study of T cell responses to AZD1222 COVID-19 vaccine. V and J are TRBV3-1 (or the pseudogene TRBV3-2) and TRBJ1-1; D is ambiguous. This sequence was found in an adult in good health. This material consisted of peripheral blood, taken on day 0 of AZD1222 vaccination. DNA of the CDR3: TGTGCCAGCAGCCAAGGTATTGAAGGGTCTGAAGCTTTCTTT. Translation: CASSQGIEGSEAFF.